This TCR beta chain emerged from a study of blood T cell repertoires in COVID-19. The overall study: Material from acute and convalescent COVID-19 was sourced from the United States, Italy and Spain. T cells, B-cell-depleted T cells, or PBMCs supplied cDNA or gDNA.

This clone showed up just once. The authors' processing: It was from reference gene primer amplification that nucleated cell counts were estimated. Only in-frame clones appear in the TCRdb table, and some are missing; sequencing was by immunoSEQ multiplex PCR. For V, J and clone size, that table is used; D and trimming come from the DNA. The profile shows about 65,000 clones, approximately 93% of them singletons. Trimming removed 7 bases from V and 5 bases from J; junction bases left unmatched: 9. CDR1 and CDR2 from the germline V gene are LNHDA and SQIVND (reference sequence). The CDR3 is made up of 14 amino acids.

The V gene is TRBV19, the J gene TRBJ1-2; TRBD1 matches 8 bases. The sequence was obtained from a man between 70 and 80 years old with active COVID-19. Sequencing used peripheral blood. CDR3 region: CASIRQGMAYGYTF. CDR3 in DNA: TGTGCCAGTATCCGACAGGGGATGGCGTATGGCTACACCTTC.